This T cell receptor (beta chain) comes out of a study of CD8 T cells in ankylosing spondylitis. TCRdb fed the 5' RACE reads into MiXCR, producing one record per CDR3 protein. This sample has some 130,000 distinct CDR3 sequences, with about an eighth found just once. This clonotype was found many times. Its specificity is not known. V was trimmed by 0 bases and J by 4 bases, leaving 6 bases between them. The CDR3 loop spans 13 amino acids. Germline V gene sequence: CDR1 MNHNY, CDR2 SVGAGI (reference sequence). Study-wide results and caveats: There was a TCR beta motif, made of several highly homologous variants, that appeared characteristic of ankylosing spondylitis blood.

The TCR originated in a female donor with ankylosing spondylitis or in good health (not recorded which). Sequences were obtained from blood, either unsorted or a sorted T cell fraction (not recorded which). The chain couples TRBV6-6 to TRBJ1-2, with D hard to call. The DNA of the CDR3 is TGTGCCAGCAGTTACTCGGGCAGCTATGGCTACACCTTC. Its translation: CASSYSGSYGYTF.